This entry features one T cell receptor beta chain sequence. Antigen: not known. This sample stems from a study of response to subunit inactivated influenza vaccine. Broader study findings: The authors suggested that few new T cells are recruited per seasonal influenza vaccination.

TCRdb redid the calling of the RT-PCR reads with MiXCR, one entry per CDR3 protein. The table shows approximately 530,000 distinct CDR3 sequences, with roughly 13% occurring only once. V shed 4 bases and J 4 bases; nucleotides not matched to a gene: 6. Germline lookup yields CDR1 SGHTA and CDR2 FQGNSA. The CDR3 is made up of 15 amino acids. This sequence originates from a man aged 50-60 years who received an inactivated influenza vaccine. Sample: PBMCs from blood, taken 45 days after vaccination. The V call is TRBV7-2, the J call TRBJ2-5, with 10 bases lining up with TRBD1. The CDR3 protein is CASSSWTGGGETQYF. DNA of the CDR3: TGTGCCAGCAGCTCTTGGACAGGGGGGGGAGAGACCCAGTACTTC.